The 26 T cell receptor beta chains listed next were all sequenced from one sample in a study of post-analysis software for immune sequencing data (dated by TCRdb to the mid-2010s). General conclusions and limits of the study: Significantly higher frequencies in patients than in controls were found for several TRBV segments, including TRBV5-6, TRBV5-1 and TRBV20-1.

These TCRs' antigens remain unknown. Library preparation employed PCR. Instrument on record: Illumina HiSeq 2500. Unique molecular identifiers were incorporated into TCR beta cDNA libraries to reduce PCR and sequencing biases. TCRdb handled the public reads itself, with Q25 trimming in fastp and clone calling in MiXCR, and kept productive beta chains. Rows with one shared CDR3 protein collapse into an entry with the most common genes and DNA. The sample table records roughly 410,000 distinct CDR3 sequences; less than 40% of these occur just once. The top ten clonotypes cover about an eighth of the sample. Source material: blood. These receptors originate from a girl between 5 and 17 years old with multiple sclerosis.

This clonotype was observed a few times. V usage is TRBV2 and J usage is TRBJ2-2; 8 bases line up with TRBD2. V trimming: 3 bases; J trimming: 4 bases; junction bases outside the gene matches: 1. Germline V CDR1 and CDR2: SNHLY, FYNNEI. The CDR3 totals 14 residues. CDR3 in DNA: TGTGCCAGCAGTGACGGGGGGGGCACCGGGGAGCTGTTTTTT. This sequence encodes CASSDGGGTGELFF.

This clonotype was detected only a few times. This chain links TRBV12-3 or TRBV12-4 with TRBJ1-5; tentative D call: TRBD1 (5 bases). The CDR3 runs to 14 residues. V gave up 9 bases and J gave up 2 bases, with 14 bases separating them. The CDR3 loop reads CASAGRNGNQPQHF. Here the CDR3 DNA reads TGTGCCAGTGCAGGGAGAAATGGCAATCAGCCCCAGCATTTT.

This clonotype was detected ten times or more. The rearrangement links TRBV13 to TRBJ2-4; perhaps TRBD1 as D (6 bases). Between the trimmed V and J ends, which lost 5 bases and 2 bases, there was a span of 25 bases. The CDR3 runs to 19 residues. Germline CDR1 PRHDT, CDR2 FYEKMQ (reference sequence). The CDR3 bases are TGTGCCAGCAGCCCCCTCGTTGTAGGGGGATTCGGGACCAAAAACATTCAGTACTTC. Protein product: CASSPLVVGGFGTKNIQYF.

V is TRBV5-1 and J is TRBJ1-1; D might be TRBD1 (5 bases). Germline V gene sequence: CDR1 SGHRS, CDR2 YFSETQ. This CDR3 contains 14 residues. V lost 4 bases and J lost 5, with 15 bases in between. Here the CDR3 DNA reads TGCGCCAGCAGCCTACCAGGGAGTGGAACTGAAGCTTTCTTT. This gives the protein CASSLPGSGTEAFF.

V and J are TRBV29-1 and TRBJ1-2, with 8 bases fitting TRBD1. The CDR3 spans 12 residues. The V gene end was trimmed by 7 bases and the J gene end by 2 bases; junction bases not matched to a gene: 3. The germline V gene has CDR1 SQVTM and CDR2 ANQGSEA. The CDR3 DNA is TGCAGCGCCGACAGGGGAAACTATGGCTACACCTTC. This gives the protein CSADRGNYGYTF. Combining the CDR3 with reference TRBV29-1 and TRBJ1-2 gives the whole variable domain SAVISQKPSRDICQRGTSLTIQCQVDSQVTMMFWYRQQPGQSLTLIATANQGSEATYESGFVIDKFPISRPNLTFSTLTVSNMSPEDSSIYLCSADRGNYGYTFGSGTRLTVV.

The rearrangement links TRBV6-2 or TRBV6-3 to TRBJ2-3; 7 bases line up with TRBD2. The CDR3 covers 16 residues. The junction had 6 bases not matched to a gene; V was cut back by 2 bases and J by 1 base. Germline V gives CDR1 MNHEY, CDR2 SVGEGT. The CDR3 protein is CASSYPPSGRTDTQYF. As DNA, the CDR3 is TGTGCCAGCAGTTACCCCCCTAGCGGCCGCACAGATACGCAGTATTTT.

This clonotype appeared many times. This chain links TRBV29-1 with TRBJ2-3, with D unresolved. Germline values: CDR1 SQVTM, CDR2 ANQGSEA. Trimming cost V 4 bases and J 0 bases, with 5 bases left between them. There are 12 residues in the CDR3. The CDR3 sequence is CSVVASTDTQYF. In DNA form, the CDR3 reads TGCAGCGTTGTCGCTAGCACAGATACGCAGTATTTT.

The genes are TRBV7-9 and TRBJ1-2; D not resolved. CDR3 length equals 13 residues. Germline-derived CDR1 and CDR2 are SEHNR and FQNEAQ (reference sequence). V gave up 5 bases and J gave up 4 bases, with 11 bases separating them. The CDR3 spells CASSILPCYGYTF. In DNA form, the CDR3 reads TGTGCCAGCAGCATCCTCCCTTGCTATGGCTACACCTTC.

The chain has TRBV25-1 and TRBJ1-2; D is uncertain. Per germline, CDR1 MGHDK and CDR2 SYGVNS. Trimming removed 3 bases at V and 5 bases at J, with 10 bases between. The CDR3 sequence is 13 residues long. CDR3 sequence: CASSDYSHYGYTF. In nucleotides, the CDR3 is TGTGCCAGCAGTGACTACTCGCATTATGGCTACACCTTC.

V and J are TRBV5-1 and TRBJ2-2, with D hard to call. CDR1 and CDR2 (germline): SGHRS, YFSETQ. The V end lost 4 bases, the J end lost 4 bases, and 20 bases lay between the germline ends. The CDR3 runs 17 residues. This CDR3 reads CASSVGPSRTRTGELFF. In DNA form, the CDR3 reads TGCGCCAGCAGCGTGGGCCCGAGCAGAACCCGCACCGGGGAGCTGTTTTTT.

This clonotype was detected a few times. The chain has TRBV4-3 and TRBJ1-1; TRBD1 matches 7 bases. This CDR3 region has 13 residues. V lost 4 bases and J lost 4; bases outside the gene matches: 3. Germline CDR1 reads LGHNA; CDR2 reads YSLEER. Here the CDR3 reads CASSLHRGTEAFF. The CDR3 region has the DNA TGCGCCAGCAGCCTTCACAGGGGCACTGAAGCTTTCTTT.

Note on this clonotype: A much bigger clone sits one base away, suggesting this may be a read error. This chain uses TRBV7-9 with TRBJ2-1; D unclear. The DNA matches TRBJ2-7 better at its end, which makes the J call doubtful. Germline CDR1 and CDR2: SEHNR and FQNEAQ (reference sequence). This CDR3 contains 14 residues. The CDR3 DNA sequence: TGTGCCAGCAGCATTGCAGATTATTACAATGAGCAGTACTTC. This codes for CASSIADYYNEQYF.

The chain combines TRBV29-1 with TRBJ1-5; 7 nucleotides line up with TRBD1. V gave up 3 bases and J gave up 7 bases; unmatched junction bases: 3. CDR3 length: 12 residues. Germline V gives CDR1 SQVTM, CDR2 ANQGSEA. In nucleotides, the CDR3 is TGCAGCGTTGAGGAACAGGGGCAGCCCCAGCATTTT. This encodes CSVEEQGQPQHF.

The genes are TRBV6-6 and TRBJ2-3, with D perhaps matching TRBD2 (7 bases). Germline V CDR1 and CDR2: MNHNY, SVGAGI (reference sequence). Trimming took off 6 bases at V and 1 base at J, with 11 bases between the two ends. The CDR3 contains 14 residues. The CDR3 bases are TGTGCCAGCAGGCGCGGGGGCCGCACAGATACGCAGTATTTT. Protein product: CASRRGGRTDTQYF.

This clonotype was seen only a few times. The chain is built from TRBV6-5 and TRBJ1-1; D is uncertain. The CDR3 extends over 15 amino acids. V was cut by 5 bases and J by 3 bases, with 16 bases left in between. Germline V gene data show CDR1 as MNHEY and CDR2 as SVGAGI. The CDR3 DNA is TGTGCCAGCAGTCACTTAACCCGAAGGGACACTGAAGCTTTCTTT. Its protein product is CASSHLTRRDTEAFF.

The genes are TRBV11-2 and TRBJ2-7; tentatively, D is TRBD1 (6 bases). Germline-derived CDR1 and CDR2 are SGHAT and FQNNGV. The CDR3 has 14 amino acids. Trimming left V 5 bases short and J 2 bases short, with 13 bases between. Written as DNA, the CDR3 is TGTGCCAGCAGCGGGGACACCCCTCCCTACGAGCAGTACTTC. Encoded protein: CASSGDTPPYEQYF. The full variable domain, completed using reference TRBV11-2 and TRBJ2-7, is EAGVAQSPRYKIIEKRQSVAFWCNPISGHATLYWYQQILGQGPKLLIQFQNNGVVDDSQLPKDRFSAERLKGVDSTLKIQPAKLEDSAVYLCASSGDTPPYEQYFGPGTRLTVT.

This clonotype was observed a few times. The chain recombines TRBV5-1 with TRBJ2-7; D is possibly TRBD1 (6 bases). V dropped 4 bases and J dropped 2 bases, with 13 bases sitting between them. This CDR3 has 14 residues. Germline V gene sequence: CDR1 SGHRS, CDR2 YFSETQ. CDR3 sequence: CASSPGTLTYEQYF. In DNA, the CDR3 is TGCGCCAGCAGCCCCGGGACACTCACCTACGAGCAGTACTTC.

CDR3 region: CASSLEAVLETQYF. DNA of the CDR3: TGCGCCAGCAGCTTGGAGGCAGTGCTAGAGACCCAGTACTTC. The rearrangement joins TRBV5-1 to TRBJ2-5; no reliable D call. Germline CDR1 is SGHRS and CDR2 is YFSETQ. Trimming shortened V by 0 bases and J by 4 bases, and 10 bases separated the two germline ends. The CDR3 runs to 14 residues.

This clonotype was seen more than once but under ten times. The J gene is TRBJ2-3, the V gene TRBV12-3 or TRBV12-4; TRBD2 aligns across 7 bases. The CDR3 consists of 15 residues. The V gene end was trimmed by 5 bases and the J gene end by 4 bases; junction bases not matched to a gene: 9. CDR3: CASSPYLGRADTQYF. Here the CDR3 DNA reads TGTGCCAGCAGTCCCTATCTGGGGAGGGCAGATACGCAGTATTTT.

This clonotype was observed a few times. The chain is built from TRBV3-1 and TRBJ1-1, with D perhaps TRBD1 (5 bases). CDR1 and CDR2 from the germline V gene are LGHDT and YNNKEL (reference sequence). The CDR3 totals 15 residues. The V end lost 2 bases, the J end lost 5 bases, and 15 bases lay between the germline ends. The CDR3: CASSQFGAGETEAFF. The CDR3 coding sequence is TGTGCCAGCAGCCAATTCGGGGCGGGGGAGACTGAAGCTTTCTTT.

J is TRBJ1-1 and V is TRBV7-3; D is ambiguous. Germline loops: CDR1 SGHTA, CDR2 FQGTGA. CDR3 length equals 13 residues. V was clipped by 3 bases and J by 5 bases, with 10 bases between them. The CDR3, as DNA: TGTGCCAGCAGCTTGGGTACTAGGACTGAAGCTTTCTTT. This codes for CASSLGTRTEAFF.

The rearrangement links TRBV6-1 to TRBJ1-1, with D perhaps matching TRBD1 (6 bases). This CDR3 comprises 18 residues. The V gene lost 6 bases and the J gene lost 1 base, with 24 bases spanning the gap. The V gene's germline CDR1 is MNHNS and CDR2 SASEGT. In DNA, the CDR3 is TGTGCCAGCAGGATAACTACGGGGGGCGATTTTGGGAACACTGAAGCTTTCTTT. This encodes CASRITTGGDFGNTEAFF.

The genes are TRBV2 and TRBJ2-1; 7 bases agree with TRBD2. Germline CDR1 is SNHLY and CDR2 is FYNNEI. The length of the CDR3 is 12 residues. Losses at the gene ends were 6 bases for V and 15 bases for J; bases not matched to a gene: 11. CDR3 in amino acids: CASRRGGLGWFF. CDR3 nucleotides: TGTGCCAGCAGGAGGGGTGGACTAGGATGGTTCTTC.

This clonotype was seen only a few times. The V gene is TRBV7-9, the J gene TRBJ2-7; D gene ambiguous. The J call is doubtful: the DNA matches TRBJ2-4 better. The germline V gene has CDR1 SEHNR and CDR2 FQNEAQ (reference sequence). This CDR3 contains 12 residues. The CDR3 nucleotides are TGTGCCAGCAGCAGCTTAAGGGACATTCAGTACTTC. This sequence encodes CASSSLRDIQYF.

This clonotype was seen more than once but under ten times. The V gene is TRBV30, the J gene TRBJ2-7, with 8 bases aligning to TRBD1. CDR1 and CDR2 (germline): GTSNPN, SVGIG (reference sequence). Losses at the gene ends were 4 bases for V and 3 bases for J; bases not matched to a gene: 2. The CDR3 is 12 amino acids. As DNA, the CDR3 is TGTGCCTGGAACACAGGGGGCTACGAGCAGTACTTC. It encodes CAWNTGGYEQYF.

The J gene is TRBJ1-2, the V gene TRBV2; 7 bases are a match to TRBD1. CDR3 length equals 14 residues. J gave up 7 bases and V 3 bases, and 8 bases lay outside the gene matches. Per the germline V gene, CDR1 is SNHLY and CDR2 is FYNNEI. The CDR3 is CASSDRTGGAGYTF. The CDR3, as DNA: TGTGCCAGCAGTGATCGGACAGGAGGGGCTGGCTACACCTTC.